This TCR beta chain derives from a study of T-cell memory formation after mild COVID-19. The CDR3 consists of 13 residues. V was cut by 4 bases and J by 11 bases, with 18 bases left in between. Germline V gene data show CDR1 as SGDLS and CDR2 as YYNGEE. TCRdb ran MiXCR on the 5' RACE reads and lists one entry per CDR3 protein. Counted here are 300,000 to 350,000 distinct CDR3 sequences, 19% occurring once; the ten biggest clones make up more than 20%. This rearrangement joins TRBV9 to TRBJ1-1, with D possibly matching TRBD1 (5 bases). Sequenced sample: PBMCs or a T cell subset sorted from them (not recorded which). The receptor comes from a man aged 18-30 years who had mild COVID-19 (a few samples of this study predate the infection). Cell type and time point are not known. CDR3 protein: CASSPRDLSRAFF. The CDR3, as DNA: TGTGCCAGCAGCCCCCGGGACCTCTCACGGGCTTTCTTT. The full variable domain, with the rest looked up from reference TRBV9 and TRBJ1-1, is DSGVTQTPKHLITATGQRVTLRCSPRSGDLSVYWYQQSLDQGLQFLIQYYNGEERAKGNILERFSAQQFPDLHSELNLSSLELGDSALYFCASSPRDLSRAFFGQGTRLTVV.